This record concerns one TCR beta chain sequence. Its specificity is unknown. The data were taken from a study of shared clonotypes between healthy human individuals. Findings and limits, study-wide: It was the non-shared clonotypes that had lower generation probabilities than clonotypes shared by all four donors.

The table came from immunoSEQ multiplex PCR; TCRdb's copy has only in-frame clones and leaves some out. The table records around 2.5 million clones, approximately 93% of them present only once. The J segment lost 8 bases and the V segment lost 4 bases, leaving 9 bases of the junction unmatched. The CDR3 has 15 residues. Germline V gene sequence: CDR1 SGHRS, CDR2 YFSETQ. The specimen was naive CD4+ T cells from PBMCs. Subset indicated: CD45RA+ positively selected. The rearrangement joins TRBV5-1 to TRBJ2-1, with 10 bases identical to TRBD2. The sequence was collected from a man aged 18-30 years in good health. Some clones in this sample may be carry-over from other donors' samples. The CDR3, as DNA: TGCGCCAGCAGCCGGGTCGCTAGCGGGAGCGATGAGCAGTTCTTC. Its translation is CASSRVASGSDEQFF.